This T cell receptor (beta chain) originates from a study of CD8 T cells in ankylosing spondylitis. Study findings and constraints: The study looked at matched synovial fluid samples from ankylosing spondylitis patients. Disease-linked clones were reported to be significantly enriched there.

CDR3 size: 16 residues. The germline V and J ends were trimmed by 4 bases and 0 bases, with 15 bases remaining between them. In its sample, this clonotype was seen a few times. Its specificity is not known. By quantitative 5'-RACE with molecular barcodes, the TCR beta libraries were made. One entry per CDR3 protein, called by TCRdb with MiXCR from the 5' RACE reads. The table has 150,000 to 250,000 distinct CDR3 sequences, 9.5% to 15% seen once. The chain joins TRBV12-3 or TRBV12-4 to TRBJ2-5; TRBD1 might be the D (6 bases). The clonotype was recovered from a male donor with ankylosing spondylitis or in good health (not recorded which). Sequenced: blood, either unsorted or a sorted T cell fraction (not recorded which). The CDR3 DNA reads as TGTGCCAGCAGTTATGATCCGGGACACAACCAAGAGACCCAGTACTTC. It encodes CASSYDPGHNQETQYF.